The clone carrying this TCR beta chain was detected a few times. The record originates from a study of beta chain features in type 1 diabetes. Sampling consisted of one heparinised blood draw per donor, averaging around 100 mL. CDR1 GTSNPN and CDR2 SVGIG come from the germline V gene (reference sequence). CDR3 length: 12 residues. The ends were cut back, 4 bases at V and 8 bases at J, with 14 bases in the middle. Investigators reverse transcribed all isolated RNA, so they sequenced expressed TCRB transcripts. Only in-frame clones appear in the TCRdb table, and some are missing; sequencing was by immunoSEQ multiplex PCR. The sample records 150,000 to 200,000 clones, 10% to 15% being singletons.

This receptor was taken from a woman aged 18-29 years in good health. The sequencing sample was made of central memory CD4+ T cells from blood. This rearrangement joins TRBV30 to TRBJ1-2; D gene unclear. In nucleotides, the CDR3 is TGTGCCTGGACTGTCGCGGGGATCGGCTACACCTTC. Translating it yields CAWTVAGIGYTF. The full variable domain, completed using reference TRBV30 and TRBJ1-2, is SQTIHQWPATLVQPVGSPLSLECTVEGTSNPNLYWYRQAAGRGLQLLFYSVGIGQISSEVPQNLSASRPQDRQFILSSKKLLLSDSGFYLCAWTVAGIGYTFGSGTRLTVV.